The entry that follows covers one TCR beta chain sequence. Expressed TCRB transcripts were sequenced because the isolated RNA had all been reverse transcribed beforehand. The table came from immunoSEQ multiplex PCR; TCRdb's copy has only in-frame clones and leaves some out. The sample has roughly 120,000 clones, approximately 39% seen once. This entry comes from a study of beta chain features in type 1 diabetes. Per germline, CDR1 SNHLY and CDR2 FYNNEI. The CDR3 extends over 15 amino acids. The germline V and J ends were trimmed by 6 bases and 2 bases, with 17 bases remaining between them. This chain connects TRBV2 to TRBJ2-7; D remains unclear. The sample consisted of stem cell memory CD4+ T cells from blood. The receptor comes from a woman between 18 and 29 years old in good health. CDR3 nucleotides: TGTGCCAGCAGGAGAGAATCCCGCCCAACCTACGAGCAGTACTTC. Protein sequence: CASRRESRPTYEQYF.